The 5 T cell receptor beta chains listed next were all sequenced from one sample in a study of shared clonotypes between healthy human individuals. Only in-frame clones appear in the TCRdb table, and some are missing; sequencing was by immunoSEQ multiplex PCR. The repertoire holds some 1.5 million clones, with approximately 98% as singletons. Sequences were obtained from naive CD4+ T cells sorted from blood. Subset here: CD45RA+ positively selected. The receptors stem from a young man in good health.

The chain has TRBV9 and TRBJ2-3; 9 positions match TRBD2. Germline CDR1 reads SGDLS; CDR2 reads YYNGEE. V gave up 1 base and J gave up 6 bases; unmatched junction bases: 9. The CDR3 extends over 16 amino acids. The CDR3 DNA reads as TGTGCCAGCAGCGTAAGTCCGGCGGGAGGGCCGGATACGCAGTATTTT. This gives the protein CASSVSPAGGPDTQYF.

The chain has TRBV28 and TRBJ1-2, with a tentative D call TRBD1 (6 bases). Trimming pared 5 bases from V and 2 bases from J, leaving 15 bases between. This CDR3 contains 15 residues. Germline V gene lookup returns CDR1 MDHEN and CDR2 SYDVKM. The CDR3 region has the DNA TGTGCCAGCAGTGATACAGGGATCCGAAACTATGGCTACACCTTC. It yields the protein CASSDTGIRNYGYTF.

The chain employs TRBV7-7 and TRBJ2-5; unclear D gene. Trimming pared 1 base from V and 5 bases from J, leaving 8 bases between. From germline, CDR1 is SSHAT and CDR2 FNYEAQ (reference sequence). This CDR3 is 13 amino acids long. The CDR3 reads CASSLVGLETQYF. CDR3 sequence (DNA): TGTGCCAGCAGCTTAGTGGGCCTCGAGACCCAGTACTTC.

Here the CDR3 reads CASSGGRGHEQYF. The DNA for the CDR3 is TGTGCCAGCAGTGGCGGCAGGGGGCACGAGCAGTACTTC. The chain has TRBV28 and TRBJ2-7, with TRBD1 identical over 8 bases. The CDR3 is made up of 13 amino acids. Germline-derived CDR1 and CDR2 are MDHEN and SYDVKM. V dropped 5 bases and J dropped 5; count of bases not matched to a gene: 5.

This clone appeared once. The chain has TRBV2 and TRBJ1-4; tentatively, D is TRBD1 (5 bases). V was shortened by 7 bases and J by 3 bases, with 15 bases between the two germline ends. The CDR3 runs 15 residues. The germline CDR1 and CDR2 sequences are SNHLY and FYNNEI. In nucleotides, the CDR3 is TGTGCCAGCATACAGGTGTTGACTCCTAATGAAAAACTGTTTTTT. The encoded protein is CASIQVLTPNEKLFF.